This T cell receptor beta chain was captured in a study of CD8 T cells in ankylosing spondylitis. Study results and limitations: Reports say disease-linked clones showed up significantly more in matched ankylosing spondylitis synovial fluid. Made up of under ten highly homologous variants, a TCR beta motif appeared characteristic of ankylosing spondylitis blood.

TCRdb passed the 5' RACE reads through MiXCR, listing each CDR3 protein once. The sample records fewer than 450,000 distinct CDR3 sequences, roughly 15% being singletons. The CDR3 spans 13 residues. Germline values: CDR1 SQVTM, CDR2 ANQGSEA. Trimming shortened V by 7 bases and J by 0 bases, and 13 bases separated the two germline ends. By share of the sample, this clonotype is medium-sized. The antigen is undetermined. The clonotype originates from a male donor with ankylosing spondylitis. This sequence joins TRBV29-1 and TRBJ2-7, with D perhaps TRBD1 or TRBD2 (6 bases each). The source material was blood, either unsorted or a sorted T cell fraction (not recorded which). CDR3 DNA sequence: TGCAGCGCTAGCGACAGGTTCTCCTACGAGCAGTACTTC. It translates to CSASDRFSYEQYF.